This T cell receptor (beta chain) was profiled in a study of CXCR3-negative and CXCR3-positive naive CD8 T cells. Study outcomes and limitations: Naive subsets showed comparable surface CD5, and TCR interaction strength was also inferred from TRB CDR3 physicochemistry. Most assays were run on fresh PBMCs (CXCR3 expression partially decreased after cryopreservation).

The CDR3 totals 14 residues. CDR1 and CDR2 from the germline V gene are SGHVS and FQNEAQ. In preparing the TRB cDNA libraries, 5' RACE with UMI labels was used. For each CDR3 protein, TCRdb gives one entry from its re-call of the 5' RACE reads, without DNA. The sample has tens of thousands of distinct CDR3 sequences, and its top ten clones hold 20% to 25%. Of note for this clonotype: Antigen: not known.

The sequenced sample consisted of memory CD8+ T cells from blood. The receptor was isolated from a human donor in good health. Some clones in this sample may be carry-over from other donors' samples. The chain employs TRBV7-8 and TRBJ2-7; TCRdb proposes TRBD1, but this gene call is untestable without DNA. The CDR3 spells CASSPATGSYEQYF.